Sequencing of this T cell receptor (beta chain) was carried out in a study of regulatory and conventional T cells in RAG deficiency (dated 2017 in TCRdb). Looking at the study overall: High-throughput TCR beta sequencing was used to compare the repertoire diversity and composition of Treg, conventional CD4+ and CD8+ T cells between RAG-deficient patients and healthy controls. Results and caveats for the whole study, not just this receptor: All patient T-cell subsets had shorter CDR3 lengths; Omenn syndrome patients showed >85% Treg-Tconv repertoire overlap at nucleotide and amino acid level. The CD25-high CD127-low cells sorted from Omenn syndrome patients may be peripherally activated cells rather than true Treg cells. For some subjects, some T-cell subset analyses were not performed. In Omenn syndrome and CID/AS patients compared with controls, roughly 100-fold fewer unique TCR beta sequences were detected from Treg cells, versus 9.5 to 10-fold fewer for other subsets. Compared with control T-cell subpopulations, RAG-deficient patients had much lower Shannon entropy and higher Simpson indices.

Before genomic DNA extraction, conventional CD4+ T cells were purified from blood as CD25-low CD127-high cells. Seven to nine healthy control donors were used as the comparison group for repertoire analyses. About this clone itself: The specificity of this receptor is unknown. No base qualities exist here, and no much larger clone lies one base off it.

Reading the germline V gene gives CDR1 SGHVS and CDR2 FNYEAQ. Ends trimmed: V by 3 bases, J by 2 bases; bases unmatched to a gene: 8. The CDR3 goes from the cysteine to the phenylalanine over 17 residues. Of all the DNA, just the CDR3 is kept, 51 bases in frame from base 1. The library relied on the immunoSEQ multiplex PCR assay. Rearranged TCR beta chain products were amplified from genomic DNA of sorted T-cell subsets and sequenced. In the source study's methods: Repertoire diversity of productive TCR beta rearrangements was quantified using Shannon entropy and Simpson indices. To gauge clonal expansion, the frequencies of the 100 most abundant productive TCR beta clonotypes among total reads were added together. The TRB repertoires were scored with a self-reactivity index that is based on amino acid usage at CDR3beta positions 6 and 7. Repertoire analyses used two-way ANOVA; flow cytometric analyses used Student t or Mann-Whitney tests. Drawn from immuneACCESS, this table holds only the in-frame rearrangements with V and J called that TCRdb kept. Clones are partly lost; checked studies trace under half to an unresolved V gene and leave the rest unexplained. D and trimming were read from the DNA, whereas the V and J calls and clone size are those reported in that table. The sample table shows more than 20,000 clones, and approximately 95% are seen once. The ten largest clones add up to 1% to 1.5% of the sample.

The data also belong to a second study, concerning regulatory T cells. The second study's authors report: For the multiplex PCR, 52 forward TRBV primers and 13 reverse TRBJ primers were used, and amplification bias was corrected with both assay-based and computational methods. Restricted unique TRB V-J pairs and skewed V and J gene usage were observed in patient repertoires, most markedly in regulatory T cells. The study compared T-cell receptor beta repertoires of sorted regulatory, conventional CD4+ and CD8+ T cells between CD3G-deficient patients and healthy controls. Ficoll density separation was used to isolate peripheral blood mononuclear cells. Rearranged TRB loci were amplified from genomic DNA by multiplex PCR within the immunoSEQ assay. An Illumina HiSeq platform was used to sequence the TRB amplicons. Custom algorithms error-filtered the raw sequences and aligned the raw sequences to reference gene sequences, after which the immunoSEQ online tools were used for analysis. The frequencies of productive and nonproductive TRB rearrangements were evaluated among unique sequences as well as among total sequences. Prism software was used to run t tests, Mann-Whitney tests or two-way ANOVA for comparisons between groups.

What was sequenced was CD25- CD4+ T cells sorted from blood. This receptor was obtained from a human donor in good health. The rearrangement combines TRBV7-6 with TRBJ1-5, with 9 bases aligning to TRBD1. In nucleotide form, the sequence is TGTGCCAGCAGCTTGGAGGACAGGGGCGCCGGCAATCAGCCCCAGCATTTT. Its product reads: CASSLEDRGAGNQPQHF.